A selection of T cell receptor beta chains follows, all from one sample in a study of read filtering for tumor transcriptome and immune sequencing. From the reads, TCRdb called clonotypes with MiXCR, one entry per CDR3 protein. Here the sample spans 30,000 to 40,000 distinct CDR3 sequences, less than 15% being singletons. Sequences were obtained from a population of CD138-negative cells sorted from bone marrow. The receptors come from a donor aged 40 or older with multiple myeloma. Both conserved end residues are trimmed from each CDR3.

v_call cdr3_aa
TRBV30 AWRPANTEAF
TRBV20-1 SASRGNEQF
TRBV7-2 ASSPRRAVTDTQY
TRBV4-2 ASSQVTGTGVYEQY
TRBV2 ASSRTEDDEKLF
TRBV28 ASSPGFGNTEAF
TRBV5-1 ASSRSGGLYTQY
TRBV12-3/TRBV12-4 ASSPTGQGRKLF
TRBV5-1 ASSSSYEQY
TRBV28 ASSLDRGPAGTDTQY
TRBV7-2 ASSRKTGGLYGYT
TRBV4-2 ASSPEDSSSSYNEQF
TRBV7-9 ASSSFSPAEQY
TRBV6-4 ASSPSGGAVNTQY
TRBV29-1 SVLAGGPSEQF
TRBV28 ASSPWTETRYT
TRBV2 ASSQPDSHNEQF
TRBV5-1 ASSLGQSNNSPLH
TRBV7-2 ASSLVGTGSSYEQY
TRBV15 ATSKWLADKETQY
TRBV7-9 ASSRPLRRETQY
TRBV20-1 SASRYTSTDTQY
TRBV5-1 ASSLEGNQPRH
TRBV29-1 SVEDRVTGANVLT
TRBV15 ATSREGDTQY
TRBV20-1 SARLAANTGELF
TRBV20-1 SAPFLVNEKLF
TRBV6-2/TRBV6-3 ASSHRGEGVRHQH
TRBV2 ASIGTGTGGANYGYT
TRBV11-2 ASSSGFSGELF
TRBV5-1 ASSSSTDTQY
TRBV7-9 ASSPGQGAGGELF
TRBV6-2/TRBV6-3 ASSYSRQGTEAF
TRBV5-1 ASSRGQGASYEQY
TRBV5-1 ASSLLPLLAGGLHTGELF
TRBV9 ASGVALRYNGQF
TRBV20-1 SARGGPTEAF
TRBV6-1 ASTPLPGHEAF
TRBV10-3 AISESLSGLNNEQF
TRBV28 ASSLSLAGAGGEQF
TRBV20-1 SAGQGYSGELF
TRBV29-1 SVMGQQETQY
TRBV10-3 ASQWTTSGPDNEQF
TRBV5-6 ASSLGTGVFHTEAF
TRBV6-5 ASRPVEGGYEQY
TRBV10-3 ASLRLAGMAGELF
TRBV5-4 ASSSNRGAYYEQY
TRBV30 AWNLQGDTGELF
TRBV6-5 ASSPDTLNTEAF
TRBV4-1 ASRSPVSTGAF
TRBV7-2 ASSLDWGALGTQY
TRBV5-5 ASSLSGTVSYEQY
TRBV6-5 ASSYSVRGFSYNEQF
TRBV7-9 ASSPSGTNTEAF